This passage covers 6 T cell receptor beta chains from one sample sequenced in a study of cytomegalovirus exposure and HLA in healthy donors (dated 2017 in TCRdb). Library construction relied on the immunoSEQ multiplex PCR assay. The multiplex PCR relied on a mix of 60 forward primers for TCR Vbeta segments and 13 reverse primers for TCR Jbeta segments. Sourced from immuneACCESS, this table was stored by TCRdb with only in-frame sequences that have V and J called. A share of the clones is absent; for the studies checked, an unresolved V gene accounts for under half, and the remainder has no known explanation. The sample contains 150,000 to 200,000 clones, more than 65% of them found a single time. Around 3.6% of the sample is in the top ten clones. Sequenced input: PBMCs. The source of these receptors is a middle-aged man in good health and CMV-seropositive.

The chain recombines TRBV6-5 with TRBJ2-3; weak D call: TRBD1 (5 bases). The ends were cut back, 2 bases at V and 2 bases at J, with 8 bases in the middle. The germline CDR1 and CDR2 sequences are MNHEY and SVGAGI. The CDR3 spans 14 residues. This chain's CDR3 is CASSYQGNTDTQYF. The CDR3 DNA reads TGTGCCAGCAGTTACCAGGGCAACACAGATACGCAGTATTTT.

This clone has a handful of counts. Distinct nucleotide sequences in the sample also encode this CDR3. The rearrangement joins TRBV7-2 to TRBJ2-5; 8 bases map to TRBD1. In germline, CDR1 is SGHTA, CDR2 FQGNSA. J gave up 4 bases and V 5 bases, and 6 bases lay outside the gene matches. The CDR3 runs to 14 residues. CDR3 amino acids: CASSPGQGRETQYF. As DNA, the CDR3 is TGTGCCAGCAGCCCCGGACAGGGAAGAGAGACCCAGTACTTC.

The V gene is TRBV6-6, the J gene TRBJ2-5; perhaps TRBD2 as D (5 bases). The CDR3 is 14 residues long. Germline V gene sequence: CDR1 MNHNY, CDR2 SVGAGI (reference sequence). V gave up 1 base and J gave up 5 bases, with 11 bases separating them. DNA for the CDR3: TGTGCCAGCAGTTACTTACTAGTCGGGGAGACCCAGTACTTC. Protein product: CASSYLLVGETQYF.

In nucleotides, the CDR3 is TGTGCCAGCAGTTGGACAGTGAACACCGGGGAGCTGTTTTTT. Encoded protein: CASSWTVNTGELFF. The V gene is TRBV27, the J gene TRBJ2-2, with D possibly being TRBD1 (6 bases). The V gene's germline CDR1 is MNHEY and CDR2 SMNVEV (reference sequence). This CDR3 has 14 residues. The V end lost 4 bases, the J end lost 1 base, and 7 bases lay between the germline ends.

The chain uses TRBV2 and TRBJ2-1; a weak D match, TRBD1 (5 bases). The CDR3 totals 15 residues. CDR1 is SNHLY, CDR2 FYNNEI, per germline. Deletions cut 5 bases from V and 4 bases from J, with 15 bases between. CDR3 sequence: CASSQGLWGYNEQFF. The CDR3, as DNA: TGTGCCAGCAGTCAGGGCTTATGGGGTTACAATGAGCAGTTCTTC.

The V gene is TRBV5-1, the J gene TRBJ2-4, with D possibly being TRBD1 (5 bases). CDR1 and CDR2 from the germline V gene are SGHRS and YFSETQ. Trimming pared 3 bases from V and 2 bases from J, leaving 15 bases between. The CDR3 totals 16 residues. For the CDR3, the DNA is TGCGCCAGCAGCTCGGAAGGGGCGAGTTCCAAAAACATTCAGTACTTC. Residues: CASSSEGASSKNIQYF.